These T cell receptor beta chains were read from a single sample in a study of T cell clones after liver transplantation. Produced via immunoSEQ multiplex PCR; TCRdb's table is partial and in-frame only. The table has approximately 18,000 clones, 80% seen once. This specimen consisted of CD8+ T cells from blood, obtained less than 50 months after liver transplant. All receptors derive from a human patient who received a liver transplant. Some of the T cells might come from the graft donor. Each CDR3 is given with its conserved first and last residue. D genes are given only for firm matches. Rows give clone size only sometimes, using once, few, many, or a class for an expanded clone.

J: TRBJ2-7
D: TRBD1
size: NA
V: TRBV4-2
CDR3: CASSQEFPRTGFTEQYF
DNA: TGTGCCAGCAGCCAAGAATTCCCCAGGACAGGGTTCACCGAGCAGTACTTC

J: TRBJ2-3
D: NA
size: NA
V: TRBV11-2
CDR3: CASSLDPTDTQYF
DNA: TGTGCCAGCAGCTTAGATCCCACAGATACGCAGTATTTT

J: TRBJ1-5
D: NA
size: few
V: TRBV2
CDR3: CASRGGLGLNQPQHF
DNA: TGTGCCAGCAGGGGCGGCTTGGGCCTAAATCAGCCCCAGCATTTT

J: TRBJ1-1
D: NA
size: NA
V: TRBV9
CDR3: CASSVERGAPTEAFF
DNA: TGTGCCAGCAGCGTAGAGAGGGGGGCGCCCACTGAAGCTTTCTTT

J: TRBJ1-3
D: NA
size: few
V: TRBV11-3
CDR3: CASSPTESGNTIYF
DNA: TGTGCCAGCAGCCCCACGGAGTCTGGAAACACCATATATTTT

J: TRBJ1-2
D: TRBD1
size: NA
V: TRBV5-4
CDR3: CASSLSTGVWYGYTF
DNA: TGTGCCAGCAGCTTGAGTACAGGGGTTTGGTATGGCTACACCTTC

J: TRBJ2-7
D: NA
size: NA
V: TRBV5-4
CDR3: CASSLPDGYEQYF
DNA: TGTGCCAGCAGTCTACCGGACGGTTACGAGCAGTACTTC

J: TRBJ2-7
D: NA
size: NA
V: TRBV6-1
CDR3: CASSVRQSYEQYF
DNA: TGTGCCAGCAGTGTGAGGCAGTCCTACGAGCAGTACTTC

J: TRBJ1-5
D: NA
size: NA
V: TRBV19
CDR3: CASSIDRMGISNQPQHF
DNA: TGTGCCAGTAGTATAGATCGAATGGGGATTAGCAATCAGCCCCAGCATTTT

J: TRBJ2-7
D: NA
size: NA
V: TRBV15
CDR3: CATSQDRLSSYEQYF
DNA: TGTGCCACCAGCCAGGACAGACTCTCCTCCTACGAGCAGTACTTC

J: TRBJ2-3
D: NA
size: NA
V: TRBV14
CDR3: CASSQGRSRKDTQYF
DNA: TGTGCCAGCAGCCAAGGGCGGTCGAGGAAAGATACGCAGTATTTT

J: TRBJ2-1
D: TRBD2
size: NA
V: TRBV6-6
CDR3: CASSYSRRGDNEQFF
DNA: TGTGCCAGCAGTTACTCCCGGCGGGGGGACAATGAGCAGTTCTTC

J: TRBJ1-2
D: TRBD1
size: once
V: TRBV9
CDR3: CASSVVTGAVGGYTF
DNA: TGTGCCAGCAGCGTAGTTACAGGGGCCGTCGGTGGCTACACCTTC

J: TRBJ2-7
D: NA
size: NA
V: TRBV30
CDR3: CAWRSAYEQYF
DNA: TGTGCCTGGAGGTCGGCGTACGAGCAGTACTTC

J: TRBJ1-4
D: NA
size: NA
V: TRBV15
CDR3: CATSREGRGGEKLFF
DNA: TGTGCCACCAGCAGAGAGGGGAGGGGTGGTGAAAAACTGTTTTTT

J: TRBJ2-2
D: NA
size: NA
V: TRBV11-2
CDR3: CASSSDGSNTGELFF
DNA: TGTGCCAGCAGCTCGGACGGGTCGAACACCGGGGAGCTGTTTTTT

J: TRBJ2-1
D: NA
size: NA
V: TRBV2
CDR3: CASKEPRLVDEQFF
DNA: TGTGCCAGCAAGGAGCCCCGTTTAGTAGATGAGCAGTTCTTC

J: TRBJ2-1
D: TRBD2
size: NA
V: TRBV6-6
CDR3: CASRASGEQFF
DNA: TGTGCCAGCAGGGCTAGCGGTGAGCAGTTCTTC

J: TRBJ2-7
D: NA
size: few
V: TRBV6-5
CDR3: CASSYKGPAYEQYF
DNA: TGTGCCAGCAGTTACAAGGGCCCAGCCTACGAGCAGTACTTC

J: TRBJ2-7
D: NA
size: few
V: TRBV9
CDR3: CASRGDSYEQYF
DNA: TGTGCCAGCAGGGGGGACTCCTACGAGCAGTACTTC

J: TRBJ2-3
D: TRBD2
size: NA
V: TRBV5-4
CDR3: CASSLERGQTDTQYF
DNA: TGTGCCAGCAGCTTGGAGCGGGGTCAGACAGATACGCAGTATTTT

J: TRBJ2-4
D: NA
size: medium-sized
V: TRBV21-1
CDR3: CASSKGAGGAKNIQYF
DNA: TGTGCCAGCAGCAAAGGGGCAGGAGGGGCCAAAAACATTCAGTACTTC

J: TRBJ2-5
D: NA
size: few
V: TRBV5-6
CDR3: CASSLGQLQETQYF
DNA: TGTGCCAGCAGCTTGGGTCAGCTCCAAGAGACCCAGTACTTC

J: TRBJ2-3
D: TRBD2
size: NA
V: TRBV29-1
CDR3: CSVYGASGRDYTDTQYF
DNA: TGCAGCGTCTATGGGGCTAGCGGGAGGGATTACACAGATACGCAGTATTTT

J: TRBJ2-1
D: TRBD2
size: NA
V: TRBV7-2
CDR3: CASSPWTSEDEQFF
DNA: TGTGCCAGCAGCCCATGGACTAGCGAAGATGAGCAGTTCTTC

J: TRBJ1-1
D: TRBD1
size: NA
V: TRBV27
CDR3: CASSLRFDRVWNTEAFF
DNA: TGTGCCAGCAGTTTGAGGTTTGACAGGGTCTGGAACACTGAAGCTTTCTTT

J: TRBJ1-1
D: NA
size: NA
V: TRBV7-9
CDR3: CASSSHGQTSNTEAFF
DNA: TGTGCCAGCAGCTCCCACGGGCAGACCTCGAACACTGAAGCTTTCTTT